This passage covers 8 T cell receptor beta chains from one sample sequenced in a study of identical twins. TCRdb re-analysed the 5' RACE reads in MiXCR, keeping a single row per CDR3 protein. Of about 690,000 distinct CDR3 sequences listed, 5.5% to 6.5% are singletons. Sample: naive T cells sorted from blood. These receptors were collected from a man between 18 and 35 years old in good health.

In this sample, this clonotype turned up many times. The rearrangement uses TRBV30 and TRBJ1-3; D gene uncertain. There are 14 residues in the CDR3. Germline V gene data show CDR1 as GTSNPN and CDR2 as SVGIG (reference sequence). The V and J ends lost 3 bases and 1 base respectively, with 10 bases between them. CDR3 sequence: CAWRPGISGNTIYF. The CDR3 DNA reads as TGTGCCTGGAGGCCTGGAATTTCTGGAAACACCATATATTTT.

This clonotype came up a few times. The genes are TRBV6-1 and TRBJ2-7; TRBD2 aligns across 7 bases. Germline V gene data show CDR1 as MNHNS and CDR2 as SASEGT. V lost 3 bases, J lost 0 bases, and 11 bases stayed unmatched. CDR3 length: 17 amino acids. The CDR3 spells CASSEGPSGTYSYEQYF. The CDR3 nucleotides are TGTGCCAGCAGTGAGGGGCCGAGCGGGACCTACTCCTACGAGCAGTACTTC.

This clonotype was observed many times. V and J are TRBV4-2 and TRBJ2-1, with 7 bases fitting TRBD2. Germline trimming cut 8 bases from V and 4 bases from J; bases unmatched to any gene: 14. Germline V gene sequence: CDR1 LGHNA, CDR2 YNFKEQ. CDR3 size: 16 residues. CDR3: CASGRGGGGVYNEQFF. The CDR3 coding sequence is TGTGCCAGCGGGAGGGGAGGCGGGGGAGTTTACAATGAGCAGTTCTTC.

This clonotype was found many times. The chain is built from TRBV18 and TRBJ2-1; the match to TRBD2 covers 8 bases. CDR3 size: 13 residues. Germline-derived CDR1 and CDR2 are KGHSH and LQKENI. V was pared by 0 bases and J by 10 bases, with 2 bases of the junction left unmatched. CDR3: CASSPPAGGEQFF. The DNA for the CDR3 is TGTGCCAGCTCACCACCGGCGGGAGGCGAGCAGTTCTTC.

This clonotype was seen ten or more times. The genes are TRBV12-3 or TRBV12-4 and TRBJ1-5; TRBD1 matches 10 bases. The CDR3 is made up of 15 amino acids. The ends lost 6 bases at V and 7 bases at J; junction bases unmatched: 9. The DNA of the CDR3 is TGTGCCAGCAGAAGTACCGGGACAGGGGTCCAGCCCCAGCATTTT. As protein: CASRSTGTGVQPQHF.

This clonotype appeared many times. V gene TRBV20-1 combines with J gene TRBJ2-5; 10 positions agree with TRBD1. In germline, CDR1 is DFQATT, CDR2 SNEGSKA (reference sequence). The CDR3 is 14 amino acids. J was trimmed by 4 bases and V by 5 bases; bases with no gene match: 7. CDR3 in DNA: TGCAGTGCTTTCGGACAGGGGGGTCGAGAGACCCAGTACTTC. It yields the protein CSAFGQGGRETQYF.

This clonotype occurred many times. V usage is TRBV29-1 and J usage is TRBJ2-1; 8 bases map to TRBD2. The CDR3 sequence is 13 residues long. V gave up 6 bases and J gave up 8 bases; unmatched junction bases: 9. CDR1 is SQVTM and CDR2 is ANQGSEA in the germline V gene. For the CDR3, the DNA is TGCAGCGTCCCAGCCTCCGGGGGGGATGAGCAGTTCTTC. It specifies CSVPASGGDEQFF.

The CDR3 loop reads CASTLRGIGSYNEQFF. As DNA, the CDR3 is TGTGCCAGCACTTTAAGGGGTATTGGCTCCTACAATGAGCAGTTCTTC. The chain combines TRBV2 with TRBJ2-1, with D tentatively TRBD1 (5 bases). V was shortened by 7 bases and J by 0 bases, with 16 bases between the two germline ends. CDR1 is SNHLY and CDR2 is FYNNEI in the germline V gene. There are 16 residues in the CDR3. The full variable domain, completed using reference TRBV2 and TRBJ2-1, is EPEVTQTPSHQVTQMGQEVILRCVPISNHLYFYWYRQILGQKVEFLVSFYNNEISEKSEIFDDQFSVERPDGSNFTLKIRSTKLEDSAMYFCASTLRGIGSYNEQFFGPGTRLTVL.